Below, one TCR beta chain is given with its context. As yet, its antigen is unknown. This sample was taken from a study of T-cell memory formation after mild COVID-19. The overall study: Across donors, TCR clusters were largely donor specific. Findings and caveats of the study: Pre-infection memory harbored some responding clones, suggesting cross-reactive memory joined. Later expanders leaned CD4+, whereas clones that contracted between day 15 and 85 were balanced CD4/CD8. CM and EM subsets held most contracting CD4+ clones; EMRA held CD8+ ones.

V was clipped by 4 bases and J by 8 bases; unmatched bases: 17. The CDR3 runs to 16 residues. CDR1 and CDR2 from the germline V gene are MNHEY and SVGAGI. TCRdb reanalysed the 5' RACE reads using MiXCR and keeps one entry per CDR3 protein. The data contain 500,000 to 600,000 distinct CDR3 sequences, roughly 17% of them singletons. Input material: PBMCs or a T cell subset sorted from them (not recorded which). The chain couples TRBV6-5 to TRBJ2-7; TRBD1 matches at 7 bases. The sequence derives from an adult woman who had mild COVID-19 (a few samples of this study predate the infection). Cell type and time point are not known. CDR3 loop: CASSSHDRVHPLKQYF. CDR3 bases: TGTGCCAGCAGTTCACACGACAGGGTCCATCCTTTGAAGCAGTACTTC.